This T cell receptor (beta chain) comes out of a study of cytomegalovirus exposure and HLA in healthy donors. As to this clone: Other DNA sequences in the same sample also yield this CDR3.

Assay used: immunoSEQ multiplex PCR; TCRdb lists only in-frame clones, some missing. The profile shows 150,000 to 200,000 clones, around nine tenths of them singletons. Germline V CDR1 and CDR2: SQVTM, ANQGSEA. V lost 6 bases, J lost 4 bases, and 2 bases stayed unmatched. The CDR3 has 11 amino acids. Sequencing input: PBMCs. This receptor was obtained from a young man in good health and CMV-seropositive. The V and J genes are TRBV29-1 and TRBJ2-7; 8 positions agree with TRBD2. For the CDR3, the DNA is TGCAGCGTCGAGCGGGGGTACGAGCAGTACTTC. As protein: CSVERGYEQYF.